A single sample is the source of the 11 T cell receptor beta chains below, sequenced in a study of shared clonotypes between healthy human individuals. Profiled with immunoSEQ multiplex PCR; TCRdb holds only in-frame clones, not every one. The table lists roughly 2.6 million clones, 90% to 95% of them singletons. Sequencing was carried out using naive CD4+ T cells sorted from blood. Indicated subset: CD45RA+ positively selected. These receptor sequences come from a man aged 18 to 30 in good health.

Only a few counts were recorded for this clone. J is TRBJ1-5 and V is TRBV9; D gene uncertain. The CDR3 loop spans 14 amino acids. The V end lost 3 bases, the J end lost 3 bases, and 10 bases lay between the germline ends. The germline gives CDR1 SGDLS, CDR2 YYNGEE. CDR3: CASSAGLNNQPQHF. The CDR3 nucleotides read TGTGCCAGCAGCGCAGGACTTAACAATCAGCCCCAGCATTTT.

The sample holds one count of this clone. The chain employs TRBV30 and TRBJ2-7, with TRBD1 identical over 9 bases. Trimming removed 3 bases from V and 3 bases from J; junction bases left unmatched: 6. CDR3 length: 14 residues. Germline V gene sequence: CDR1 GTSNPN, CDR2 SVGIG (reference sequence). The CDR3 loop is CAWRMTGGVYEQYF. DNA of the CDR3: TGTGCCTGGAGGATGACAGGGGGAGTCTACGAGCAGTACTTC.

This clone turned up a few times. The chain uses TRBV18 and TRBJ1-6; 8 bases line up with TRBD1. V lost 5 bases and J lost 9; bases outside the gene matches: 6. Germline assignment: CDR1 KGHSH and CDR2 LQKENI. CDR3 size: 14 residues. Here the CDR3 DNA reads TGTGCCAGCTCATCACAGGGGGGGTTTTCACCCCTCCACTTT. Amino acids: CASSSQGGFSPLHF.

The V gene is TRBV10-3, the J gene TRBJ2-1; 11 positions match TRBD1. V was pared by 4 bases and J by 4 bases, with 3 bases of the junction left unmatched. Germline V gene data show CDR1 as ENHRY and CDR2 as SYGVKD. The CDR3 has 15 amino acids. The CDR3 reads CAISGDRGGYNEQFF. The CDR3 DNA follows: TGTGCCATCAGTGGGGACAGGGGGGGTTACAATGAGCAGTTCTTC.

V usage is TRBV5-1 and J usage is TRBJ2-5; TRBD1 agrees at 7 bases. The J segment lost 5 bases and the V segment lost 4 bases, leaving 8 bases of the junction unmatched. The CDR3 is 14 residues long. CDR1 SGHRS and CDR2 YFSETQ come from the germline V gene. The CDR3, as DNA: TGCGCCAGCAGCGCTACGACAGGGTGGGAGACCCAGTACTTC. It encodes CASSATTGWETQYF.

V is TRBV7-2 and J is TRBJ1-1, with a possible D match to TRBD1 (5 bases). V was shortened by 10 bases and J by 5 bases, with 20 bases between the two germline ends. This CDR3 region has 14 residues. The germline V gene has CDR1 SGHTA and CDR2 FQGNSA. CDR3 nucleotides: TGTGCCATCAGGACGGCAGGGTGGCAAACTGAAGCTTTCTTT. Translated: CAIRTAGWQTEAFF.

V usage is TRBV30 and J usage is TRBJ2-7, with 10 bases matching TRBD2. Trimming cost V 2 bases and J 7 bases; bases outside gene matches: 8. The CDR3 length is 14 residues. CDR1 and CDR2 from the germline V gene are GTSNPN and SVGIG (reference sequence). CDR3 residues: CAWSSGLAGVEQYF. CDR3 sequence (DNA): TGTGCCTGGAGTTCGGGGCTAGCGGGAGTTGAGCAGTACTTC.

The rearrangement joins TRBV19 to TRBJ2-4, with 12 bases matching TRBD2. The V gene end was trimmed by 5 bases and the J gene end by 8 bases; junction bases not matched to a gene: 10. The CDR3 covers 16 residues. Germline CDR1 LNHDA, CDR2 SQIVND (reference sequence). The CDR3 DNA is TGTGCCAGTAGTGTGACTAGCGGGAGAGATGAGGACATTCAGTACTTC. This translates into CASSVTSGRDEDIQYF.

In regard to this clone: The same CDR3 can be traced to other DNA sequences in this sample. The CDR3 loop is CASSTDGRKRTEAFF. CDR3 coding DNA: TGTGCCAGCAGCACAGATGGACGCAAAAGGACTGAAGCTTTCTTT. The rearrangement uses TRBV5-6 and TRBJ1-1; D call uncertain. In germline, CDR1 is SGHDT, CDR2 YYEEEE. The CDR3 is 15 residues long. Trimming pared 4 bases from V and 5 bases from J, leaving 18 bases between.

The J gene is TRBJ2-3, the V gene TRBV7-9, with D perhaps TRBD2 (6 bases). This CDR3 is built from 17 residues. Germline V CDR1 and CDR2: SEHNR, FQNEAQ (reference sequence). Between the trimmed V and J ends, which lost 0 bases and 3 bases, there was a span of 16 bases. CDR3 nucleotide sequence: TGTGCCAGCAGCTTAGCCCCTGCGGGAAGGAGGACAGATACGCAGTATTTT. Translation gives CASSLAPAGRRTDTQYF.

The chain recombines TRBV6-6 with TRBJ1-3, with 9 positions matching TRBD1. The CDR3 covers 14 residues. V trimming: 7 bases; J trimming: 5 bases; junction bases outside the gene matches: 6. From germline, CDR1 is MNHNY and CDR2 SVGAGI (reference sequence). The CDR3 protein is CASIRGQGRNTIYF. The CDR3 DNA reads TGTGCCAGCATAAGAGGACAGGGGAGAAACACCATATATTTT.